These 4 T cell receptor beta chains were all obtained from the same sample, sequenced in a study of regulatory T cells in long-lasting Graves disease. For TCR beta, libraries came from iRepertoire HTBI primers and Arm-PCR of CDR3 regions. TCRdb used MiXCR to reprocess the multiplex PCR reads, holding one entry per CDR3 protein. Counted here are roughly 700,000 distinct CDR3 sequences, around 30% occurring once; the ten biggest clones make up 40% to 55%. Noted time point: persistent/refractory GD, antithyroid drugs over 5 years with positive TRAb. Researchers made the TCR library from RNA that was extracted from PBMCs. The sample here was peripheral blood mononuclear cells (PBMCs), taken when the disease was refractory, from a patient treated with antithyroid drugs. The receptors shown here come from a female donor with Graves disease.

The J gene is TRBJ2-5, the V gene TRBV9; TRBD2 agrees at 9 bases. Germline lookup yields CDR1 SGDLS and CDR2 YYNGEE. The CDR3 is made up of 15 amino acids. With 0 bases clipped from V and 2 bases from J, the junction kept 2 bases outside the gene matches. CDR3 region: CASSVATSGQETQYF. The DNA for the CDR3 is TGTGCCAGCAGCGTAGCGACTAGCGGACAAGAGACCCAGTACTTC.

This clonotype was counted between two and nine times. The chain links TRBV5-6 to TRBJ1-2; D call uncertain. Trimming left V 0 bases short and J 6 bases short, with 18 bases between. Germline CDR1 is SGHDT and CDR2 is YYEEEE. The CDR3 totals 16 residues. DNA of the CDR3: TGTGCCAGCAGCTTGGACCTCGCCCGGGTAGCAAATGGCTACACCTTC. Translating it yields CASSLDLARVANGYTF.

This clonotype was seen more than once but under ten times. CDR3 amino acids: CASSPGGSFKAFF. For the CDR3, the DNA is TGTGCCAGCAGCCCGGGGGGGTCGTTCAAAGCTTTCTTT. This chain connects TRBV7-6 to TRBJ1-1, with D perhaps TRBD1 (5 bases). The CDR3 covers 13 residues. The ends were cut back, 5 bases at V and 9 bases at J, with 16 bases in the middle. The V gene's germline CDR1 is SGHVS and CDR2 FNYEAQ.

The chain employs TRBV20-1 and TRBJ1-4; 9 bases fit TRBD1. This CDR3 spans 13 amino acids. With V trimmed by 5 bases and J by 7 bases, 5 bases remained unmatched. CDR1 and CDR2 (germline): DFQATT, SNEGSKA (reference sequence). This chain's CDR3 is CSAGGTGSEKLFF. In DNA form, the CDR3 reads TGCAGTGCTGGCGGGACAGGGTCTGAAAAACTGTTTTTT.